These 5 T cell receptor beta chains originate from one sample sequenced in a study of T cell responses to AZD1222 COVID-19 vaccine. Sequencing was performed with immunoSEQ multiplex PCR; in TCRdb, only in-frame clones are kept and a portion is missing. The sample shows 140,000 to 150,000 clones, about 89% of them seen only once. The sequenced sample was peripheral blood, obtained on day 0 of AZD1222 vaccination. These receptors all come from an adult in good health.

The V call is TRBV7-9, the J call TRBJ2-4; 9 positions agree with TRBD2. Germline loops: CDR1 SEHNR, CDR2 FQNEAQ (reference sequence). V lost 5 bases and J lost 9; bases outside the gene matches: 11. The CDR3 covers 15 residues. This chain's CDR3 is CASSPPASGMGIQYF. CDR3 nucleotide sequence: TGTGCCAGCAGCCCCCCGGCTAGCGGGATGGGCATTCAGTACTTC.

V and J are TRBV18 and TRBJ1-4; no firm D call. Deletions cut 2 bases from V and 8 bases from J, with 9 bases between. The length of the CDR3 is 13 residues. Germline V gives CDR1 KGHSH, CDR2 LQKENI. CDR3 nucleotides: TGTGCCAGCTCACCATCGGAGATCGAAAAACTGTTTTTT. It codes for CASSPSEIEKLFF.

The CDR3 DNA reads TGTGCCAGCAGAGGACAGGGTACCTACTATGGCTACACCTTC. Its protein is CASRGQGTYYGYTF. The chain employs TRBV28 and TRBJ1-2; 8 nucleotides line up with TRBD1. Germline assignment: CDR1 MDHEN and CDR2 SYDVKM. The V gene end was trimmed by 6 bases and the J gene end by 3 bases; junction bases not matched to a gene: 6. CDR3 length equals 14 residues.

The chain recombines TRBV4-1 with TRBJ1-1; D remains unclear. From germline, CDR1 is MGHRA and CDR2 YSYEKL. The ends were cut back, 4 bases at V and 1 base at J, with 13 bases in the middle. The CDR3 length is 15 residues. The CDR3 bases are TGCGCCAGCAGCCGGTTATGGGTTTCGAACACTGAAGCTTTCTTT. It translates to CASSRLWVSNTEAFF.

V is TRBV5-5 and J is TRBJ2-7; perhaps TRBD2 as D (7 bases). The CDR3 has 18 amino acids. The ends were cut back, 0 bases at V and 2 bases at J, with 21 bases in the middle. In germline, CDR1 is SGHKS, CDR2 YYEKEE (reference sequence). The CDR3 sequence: CASSLASAGAGPAYEQYF. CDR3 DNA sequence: TGTGCCAGCAGCTTGGCCTCTGCGGGGGCGGGTCCGGCCTACGAGCAGTACTTC.